This T cell receptor (beta chain) was identified during a study of T cells in Graves' hyperthyroidism and ophthalmopathy. General study results and limits: Through a model of 13 V-J features, ophthalmopathy was separated from stable hyperthyroidism.

The table lists this clonotype with a few counts. The antigen remains undetermined. A much more abundant neighbour one base away suggests this may be a read error. Since the CDR3 does not end with the conserved phenylalanine or tryptophan, this likely comes from a read error. Germline lookup yields CDR1 SGHAT and CDR2 FQNNGV. V was pared by 1 base and J by 6 bases, with 12 bases between. The CDR3 is 14 amino acids. Amplified TCR beta CDR3 regions derived from RNA transcripts. The primer set for the first-round RT-PCR of the TCR CDR3 was HTBI. A single record per CDR3 protein comes from TCRdb applying MiXCR to the multiplex PCR reads. This table has about 350,000 distinct CDR3 sequences, roughly a sixth appearing once.

Sequenced: blood. The gene calls are TRBV11-2 and TRBJ1-2; D uncertain. This clonotype was obtained from a woman in her twenties or thirties with Graves' hyperthyroidism that later progressed to Graves' ophthalmopathy. The CDR3 DNA follows: TGTGCCAGCAGCTTAGGCCCAATGTGGGATGGCTACACCTCC. Translated: CASSLGPMWDGYTS.